This passage covers 21 T cell receptor beta chains from one sample sequenced in a study of blood T cells in healthy people across ages. Together with a sample-barcoded 5' primer, a J-beta primer mix was included in a second PCR lasting roughly 6 to 12 cycles. MiXCR, run by TCRdb on the 5' RACE reads, gives a single entry per CDR3 protein. The sample includes approximately 810,000 distinct CDR3 sequences, under 30% of them seen just once. The sample taken for sequencing was blood. These receptors were obtained from a woman of 80 years or more in good health.

This clonotype was seen repeatedly, ten times or more. The CDR3 bases are TGTGCCAGCAGACGCGGTAGCCCTTTGAGCGATGGCTACACCTTC. This codes for CASRRGSPLSDGYTF. V usage is TRBV7-9 and J usage is TRBJ1-2; D unclear. The CDR3 spans 15 residues. Trimming left V 6 bases short and J 6 bases short, with 20 bases between. The germline V gene encodes CDR1 SEHNR and CDR2 FQNEAQ (reference sequence). Supplemented by reference TRBV7-9 and TRBJ1-2, the full variable domain reads DTGVSQNPRHKITKRGQNVTFRCDPISEHNRLYWYRQTLGQGPEFLTYFQNEAQLEKSRLLSDRFSAERPKGSFSTLEIQRTEQGDSAMYLCASRRGSPLSDGYTFGSGTRLTVV.

V and J are TRBV9 and TRBJ1-5; no clear D. The CDR3 covers 12 residues. Trimming left V 0 bases short and J 6 bases short, with 4 bases between. In germline, CDR1 is SGDLS, CDR2 YYNGEE. CDR3 sequence (DNA): TGTGCCAGCAGCGTAGGACTTCAGCCCCAGCATTTT. It encodes CASSVGLQPQHF.

Points on this clonotype: A read error may explain this, as a much larger clone is one base away. This chain connects TRBV4-1 to TRBJ2-5; 7 bases map to TRBD1. The tail of the sequence fits TRBJ2-1 better, so the J call may be wrong. CDR3 length: 14 residues. Germline CDR1 is MGHRA and CDR2 is YSYEKL. In DNA form, the CDR3 reads TGCGCCAGCAGTCTCACCCAGGGGGAAGAGACCCAGTTCTTC. Amino acids: CASSLTQGEETQFF.

Of note for this clonotype: Compared with germline, one end of the junction differs, possibly owing to a read error. This chain links TRBV3-1 with TRBJ2-1, with TRBD2 identical over 9 bases. Germline V gene data show CDR1 as LGHDT and CDR2 as YNNKEL (reference sequence). There are 17 residues in the CDR3. CDR3 in amino acids: CASGQGGGGASYNEQFF. CDR3 nucleotides: TGTGCCAGCGGCCAAGGGGGCGGGGGGGCCTCCTACAATGAGCAGTTCTTC.

V gene TRBV7-9 combines with J gene TRBJ2-7, with a weak D call TRBD2 (5 bases). V was pared by 5 bases and J by 3 bases, with 11 bases between. CDR3 size: 13 residues. Germline V gives CDR1 SEHNR, CDR2 FQNEAQ (reference sequence). The DNA of the CDR3 is TGTGCCAGCAGCCCACCTCGGGGCTACGAGCAGTACTTC. Translation gives CASSPPRGYEQYF. The complete variable domain, with remaining parts taken from reference TRBV7-9 and TRBJ2-7, reads DTGVSQNPRHKITKRGQNVTFRCDPISEHNRLYWYRQTLGQGPEFLTYFQNEAQLEKSRLLSDRFSAERPKGSFSTLEIQRTEQGDSAMYLCASSPPRGYEQYFGPGTRLTVT.

About this clonotype itself: With a much larger clone just one base away, this may be a read error. This chain links TRBV6-4 with TRBJ2-5, with D tentatively TRBD2 (5 bases). This CDR3 spans 13 amino acids. V lost 4 bases and J lost 11, with 17 bases in between. CDR1 and CDR2 from the germline V gene are MRHNA and SNTAGT. In DNA, the CDR3 is TGTGCCAGCAGTGTTGGGGAGTTAGGTGAGCAGTACTTC. It is translated as CASSVGELGEQYF.

This clonotype was observed a handful of times. The V call is TRBV7-2, the J call TRBJ2-3, with D unresolved. This CDR3 spans 13 amino acids. The V end lost 2 bases, the J end lost 6 bases, and 9 bases lay between the germline ends. Per the germline V gene, CDR1 is SGHTA and CDR2 is FQGNSA. The CDR3 protein is CASSLIIRDTQYF. CDR3 bases: TGTGCCAGCAGCTTAATAATCAGGGATACGCAGTATTTT.

A word on this clonotype: This may stem from a read error, because a much larger clone lies one nucleotide away. This rearrangement joins TRBV20-1 to TRBJ1-1; D is undetermined. The CDR3 covers 13 residues. CDR1 is DFQATT and CDR2 is SNEGSKA in the germline V gene (reference sequence). The CDR3 DNA is TGCAGTGCTAGAGATTACGGGAACACTGAAGATTTCTTT. Translated: CSARDYGNTEDFF.

About this clonotype itself: A read error may explain this, as a much larger clone is one base away. The chain joins TRBV25-1 to TRBJ2-7; D gene unclear. The CDR3 has 11 amino acids. The ends were cut back, 1 base at V and 7 bases at J, with 5 bases in the middle. In germline, CDR1 is MGHDK, CDR2 SYGVNS. The CDR3 DNA reads TGTGCCAGCAGTGAATGGGAAGAGCAGTACTTC. Translation gives CASSEWEEQYF.

This clonotype has ten or more counts. As DNA, the CDR3 is TGTGCCATCGGGACTAGCGGGGGGGTCTCAGAGACCCAGTACTTC. It encodes CAIGTSGGVSETQYF. This chain joins TRBV10-3 and TRBJ2-5; 16 positions match TRBD2. V gave up 8 bases and J gave up 4 bases; unmatched junction bases: 4. Germline V gene lookup returns CDR1 ENHRY and CDR2 SYGVKD. CDR3 size: 15 residues.

The gene calls are TRBV7-9 and TRBJ1-1; a weak D match, TRBD1 (5 bases). Germline loops: CDR1 SEHNR, CDR2 FQNEAQ (reference sequence). The CDR3 sequence is 14 residues long. Trimming stripped 5 bases from V and 4 bases from J, with 14 bases between. CDR3 DNA sequence: TGTGCCAGCAGCCGCCTCGGGGGAGGCACTGAAGCTTTCTTT. Translated, it gives CASSRLGGGTEAFF. The variable domain in full, with the rest retrieved from reference TRBV7-9 and TRBJ1-1, is DTGVSQNPRHKITKRGQNVTFRCDPISEHNRLYWYRQTLGQGPEFLTYFQNEAQLEKSRLLSDRFSAERPKGSFSTLEIQRTEQGDSAMYLCASSRLGGGTEAFFGQGTRLTVV.

In its sample, this clonotype was seen many times. The rearrangement uses TRBV4-1 and TRBJ1-4; no clear D. V lost 6 bases to trimming and J lost 0 bases, with 11 bases between them. The CDR3 covers 15 residues. Germline CDR1 MGHRA, CDR2 YSYEKL. The CDR3 loop is CASSLVVATNEKLFF. The CDR3 DNA reads as TGCGCCAGCAGTTTGGTCGTTGCAACTAATGAAAAACTGTTTTTT.

As for this clonotype: Just one base apart from a much larger clone, this may be a read error. The chain uses TRBV7-2 and TRBJ1-1; D gene unclear. The CDR3 consists of 14 residues. Germline V gene data show CDR1 as SGHTA and CDR2 as FQGNSA. Trimming shortened V by 4 bases and J by 3 bases, and 12 bases separated the two germline ends. DNA of the CDR3: TGTGCCAGCAGCTGCTCAGGCAAAGACACTGAAGCTTTCTTT. Its protein product is CASSCSGKDTEAFF.

This clonotype occurred a few times. The V and J genes are TRBV20-1 and TRBJ2-7; TRBD2 aligns across 7 bases. The CDR3 is 16 amino acids. The junction had 8 bases not matched to a gene; V was cut back by 0 bases and J by 0 bases. Germline-derived CDR1 and CDR2 are DFQATT and SNEGSKA (reference sequence). The CDR3: CSAREGRGLSSYEQYF. CDR3 coding DNA: TGCAGTGCTAGAGAAGGGAGGGGTTTAAGCTCCTACGAGCAGTACTTC.

Comments on this clonotype: It may be a read error: a sequence one base away is much more abundant. V and J are TRBV18 and TRBJ1-4; unclear D gene. CDR1 and CDR2 from the germline V gene are KGHSH and LQKENI. The CDR3 sequence is 11 residues long. Trimming removed 4 bases from V and 7 bases from J, with 4 bases in between. The CDR3 DNA reads as TGTGCCAGCTCACAGGCTGAAAAACTGTTTTTT. Translated, it gives CASSQAEKLFF.

The gene calls are TRBV9 and TRBJ1-1, with 7 bases fitting TRBD1. The length of the CDR3 is 17 residues. Per the germline V gene, CDR1 is SGDLS and CDR2 is YYNGEE. With V trimmed by 2 bases and J by 1 base, 11 bases remained unmatched. This chain's CDR3 is CASSVGLRGRPNTEAFF. The DNA for the CDR3 is TGTGCCAGCAGCGTCGGATTGAGGGGGCGACCGAACACTGAAGCTTTCTTT.

This clonotype has more than one count but fewer than ten. The genes are TRBV5-1 and TRBJ1-1; D is perhaps TRBD1 (5 bases). The V gene lost 4 bases and the J gene lost 5 bases, with 12 bases spanning the gap. The CDR3 spans 13 residues. Germline V lookup: CDR1 SGHRS, CDR2 YFSETQ. The CDR3, as DNA: TGCGCCAGCAGCCACATTCAGGGAACTGAAGCTTTCTTT. Its protein is CASSHIQGTEAFF.

The rearrangement joins TRBV3-1 to TRBJ1-1; D gene ambiguous. The V end lost 3 bases, the J end lost 5 bases, and 13 bases lay between the germline ends. The CDR3 totals 14 residues. From germline, CDR1 is LGHDT and CDR2 YNNKEL (reference sequence). The CDR3 loop reads CASSHAVGITEAFF. For the CDR3, the DNA is TGTGCCAGCAGCCACGCAGTTGGGATAACTGAAGCTTTCTTT. Together with reference TRBV3-1 and TRBJ1-1, the CDR3 gives the full variable domain: DTAVSQTPKYLVTQMGNDKSIKCEQNLGHDTMYWYKQDSKKFLKIMFSYNNKELIINETVPNRFSPKSPDKAHLNLHINSLELGDSAVYFCASSHAVGITEAFFGQGTRLTVV.

The V call is TRBV6-1, the J call TRBJ2-3; no definite D call. CDR3 length: 14 residues. CDR1 is MNHNS, CDR2 SASEGT, per germline. With 4 bases removed from V and 2 bases from J, the gap between germline ends came to 10 bases. The DNA of the CDR3 is TGTGCCAGCAGTGCCCGACAAACCACAGATACGCAGTATTTT. The encoded protein is CASSARQTTDTQYF.

This clonotype was counted ten times or more. This rearrangement joins TRBV4-1 to TRBJ2-5; 10 bases map to TRBD1. With 2 bases clipped from V and 4 bases from J, the junction kept 10 bases outside the gene matches. CDR3 length equals 17 residues. The V gene's germline CDR1 is MGHRA and CDR2 YSYEKL. The CDR3 coding sequence is TGCGCCAGCAGCCAAAAGGACAGGGGGGCCTCCCGAGAGACCCAGTACTTC. It specifies CASSQKDRGASRETQYF.

This rearrangement joins TRBV9 to TRBJ2-1; tentatively, D is TRBD2 (6 bases). CDR1 is SGDLS and CDR2 is YYNGEE in the germline V gene. V was cut by 1 base and J by 7 bases, with 15 bases left in between. The length of the CDR3 is 15 residues. The CDR3 DNA sequence: TGTGCCAGCAGCGTACTAGAGTCTGCGGGGAATGAGCAGTTCTTC. It specifies CASSVLESAGNEQFF.